Sequencing of this T cell receptor beta chain was carried out in a study of OX40 agonist ivuxolimab in advanced cancers. On the study more broadly: Patients took ivuxolimab, an agonistic anti-OX40 (CD134) antibody. Every 2 weeks, ivuxolimab was infused into the patients intravenously at between 0.01 and 10 mg/kg.

Here immunoSEQ multiplex PCR was the method, and the copy in TCRdb shows in-frame clones only, minus some. The sample includes some 100,000 clones, around four fifths of them seen just once. The V and J ends lost 4 bases and 5 bases respectively, with 8 bases between them. Germline V lookup: CDR1 SSHAT, CDR2 FNYEAQ (reference sequence). The CDR3 extends over 12 amino acids. The sequences come from CD4+ or CD8+ T cells sorted from blood, collected in a trial of the OX40 agonist ivuxolimab. This receptor was obtained from an adult with an advanced solid tumor such as melanoma, head and neck, liver or kidney cancer. The gene calls are TRBV7-7 and TRBJ2-5; perhaps TRBD2 as D (6 bases). CDR3 sequence: CASSSGGETQYF. For the CDR3, the DNA is TGTGCCAGCAGCTCAGGAGGGGAGACCCAGTACTTC.